A single sample is the source of the 24 T cell receptor beta chains below, sequenced in a study of OX40 agonist ivuxolimab in advanced cancers. Repertoires were generated with immunoSEQ multiplex PCR, while TCRdb's copy carries only in-frame clones and drops some. Of about 73,000 clones detected, more than 80% appear once; the ten largest clones hold around 9.9%. The specimen was CD4+ or CD8+ T cells sorted from blood, collected in a trial of the OX40 agonist ivuxolimab. Every receptor here comes from an adult with an advanced solid tumor such as melanoma, head and neck, liver or kidney cancer.

V and J are TRBV5-1 and TRBJ2-1, with TRBD2 matching 8 bases. This CDR3 is built from 14 residues. After removal of 3 bases from V and 4 bases from J, the junction contained 3 bases not matched to a gene. CDR1 and CDR2 from the germline V gene are SGHRS and YFSETQ. CDR3 amino acids: CASSWLAGYNEQFF. CDR3 nucleotides: TGCGCCAGCAGCTGGTTAGCGGGATACAATGAGCAGTTCTTC.

The chain recombines TRBV9 with TRBJ2-5; the D call may be TRBD1 or TRBD2 (7 bases each). The germline V gene encodes CDR1 SGDLS and CDR2 YYNGEE. The CDR3 consists of 15 residues. Trimming cost V 3 bases and J 4 bases, with 16 bases left between them. CDR3 loop: CASSARGGSGETQYF. The CDR3 coding sequence is TGTGCCAGCAGCGCCAGGGGGGGCAGCGGAGAGACCCAGTACTTC. Complete variable domain (other parts from reference TRBV9 and TRBJ2-5): DSGVTQTPKHLITATGQRVTLRCSPRSGDLSVYWYQQSLDQGLQFLIQYYNGEERAKGNILERFSAQQFPDLHSELNLSSLELGDSALYFCASSARGGSGETQYFGPGTRLLVL.

CDR3 loop: CASSRLAGVGNEQFF. The CDR3 bases are TGTGCCAGCAGTCGACTAGCGGGAGTAGGTAATGAGCAGTTCTTC. This chain connects TRBV28 to TRBJ2-1, with 12 bases matching TRBD2. This CDR3 has 15 amino acids. The V gene end was trimmed by 5 bases and the J gene end by 7 bases; junction bases not matched to a gene: 6. In germline, CDR1 is MDHEN, CDR2 SYDVKM.

V is TRBV7-2 and J is TRBJ1-2, with D perhaps TRBD1 (5 bases). The CDR3 spans 13 residues. Deletions cut 2 bases from V and 3 bases from J, with 7 bases between. The germline V gene has CDR1 SGHTA and CDR2 FQGNSA. The CDR3 nucleotides read TGTGCCAGCAGCTTAACAGGCGACTATGGCTACACCTTC. Amino acid sequence: CASSLTGDYGYTF.

The V gene is TRBV19, the J gene TRBJ1-1; D is ambiguous. The CDR3 runs to 13 residues. V lost 1 base and J 0 bases, leaving 3 bases between the germline ends. The germline V gene encodes CDR1 LNHDA and CDR2 SQIVND (reference sequence). The CDR3 loop is CASSIALNTEAFF. CDR3 nucleotides: TGTGCCAGTAGTATAGCCTTGAACACTGAAGCTTTCTTT. Full variable domain (outside the CDR3, taken from reference TRBV19 and TRBJ1-1): DGGITQSPKYLFRKEGQNVTLSCEQNLNHDAMYWYRQDPGQGLRLIYYSQIVNDFQKGDIAEGYSVSREKKESFPLTVTSAQKNPTAFYLCASSIALNTEAFFGQGTRLTVV.

In DNA form, the CDR3 reads TGTGCCAGCAGCTCCCTGAACAAGGGGGGAAGCTCCTACAATGAGCAGTTCTTC. Protein sequence: CASSSLNKGGSSYNEQFF. This chain joins TRBV7-9 and TRBJ2-1, with D perhaps being TRBD1 or TRBD2 (6 bases each). In germline, CDR1 is SEHNR, CDR2 FQNEAQ (reference sequence). V dropped 4 bases and J dropped 0 bases, with 19 bases sitting between them. This CDR3 is 18 amino acids long.

This clone occurred once. CDR3 sequence: CASSPPGTGGGKQFF. CDR3 bases: TGCGCCAGCAGCCCCCCCGGGACAGGGGGCGGAAAGCAGTTCTTC. J is TRBJ2-1 and V is TRBV5-1; 12 bases line up with TRBD1. Germline V gives CDR1 SGHRS, CDR2 YFSETQ. CDR3 length equals 15 residues. V lost 4 bases to trimming and J lost 11 bases; unmatched junction nucleotides: 10.

This chain connects TRBV30 to TRBJ1-2; 8 bases agree with TRBD1. CDR3 length equals 13 residues. CDR1 is GTSNPN, CDR2 SVGIG, per germline (reference sequence). J lost 4 bases, V lost 5 bases, and 6 bases had no gene match. CDR3 sequence: CAWDGTGSYGYTF. The CDR3 DNA is TGTGCCTGGGACGGGACAGGCAGCTATGGCTACACCTTC. Complete variable domain (other parts from reference TRBV30 and TRBJ1-2): SQTIHQWPATLVQPVGSPLSLECTVEGTSNPNLYWYRQAAGRGLQLLFYSVGIGQISSEVPQNLSASRPQDRQFILSSKKLLLSDSGFYLCAWDGTGSYGYTFGSGTRLTVV.

The rearrangement joins TRBV11-2 to TRBJ2-7; no clear D. Trimming pared 4 bases from V and 2 bases from J, leaving 12 bases between. The CDR3 covers 14 residues. The germline V gene encodes CDR1 SGHAT and CDR2 FQNNGV. CDR3 region: CASSSLDGPYEQYF. CDR3 bases: TGTGCCAGCAGCTCCCTGGACGGTCCCTACGAGCAGTACTTC. Together with reference TRBV11-2 and TRBJ2-7, the CDR3 gives the full variable domain: EAGVAQSPRYKIIEKRQSVAFWCNPISGHATLYWYQQILGQGPKLLIQFQNNGVVDDSQLPKDRFSAERLKGVDSTLKIQPAKLEDSAVYLCASSSLDGPYEQYFGPGTRLTVT.

The chain is built from TRBV6-1 and TRBJ1-2; the D is unclear. The CDR3 has 13 amino acids. Trimming shortened V by 11 bases and J by 5 bases, and 18 bases separated the two germline ends. CDR1 is MNHNS and CDR2 is SASEGT in the germline V gene. The CDR3 protein is CASKEAALYGYTF. The CDR3 nucleotides read TGTGCCTCCAAGGAAGCGGCCCTTTATGGCTACACCTTC.

This chain links TRBV7-9 with TRBJ1-2, with D unclear. There are 14 residues in the CDR3. The V end was cut by 0 bases, the J end by 8 bases, with 13 bases between. Per the germline V gene, CDR1 is SEHNR and CDR2 is FQNEAQ (reference sequence). CDR3 amino acids: CASSLALDVGGYTF. As DNA, the CDR3 is TGTGCCAGCAGCTTAGCGCTGGATGTTGGCGGCTACACCTTC. The whole variable domain, remainder taken from reference TRBV7-9 and TRBJ1-2, is DTGVSQNPRHKITKRGQNVTFRCDPISEHNRLYWYRQTLGQGPEFLTYFQNEAQLEKSRLLSDRFSAERPKGSFSTLEIQRTEQGDSAMYLCASSLALDVGGYTFGSGTRLTVV.

This clone was observed at least ten times. V and J are TRBV29-1 and TRBJ2-7; the D gene is possibly TRBD1 (5 bases). This CDR3 has 11 residues. V lost 4 bases to trimming and J lost 7 bases, with 11 bases between them. Looked up from germline, CDR1 is SQVTM and CDR2 is ANQGSEA. The CDR3 region has the DNA TGCAGCGTTGCAGGGCTGGGGGAGCAGTACTTC. Its protein is CSVAGLGEQYF.

The rearrangement uses TRBV27 and TRBJ1-4, with D possibly being TRBD1 (5 bases). Trimming removed 8 bases at V and 3 bases at J, with 13 bases between. This CDR3 spans 14 amino acids. CDR1 is MNHEY and CDR2 is SMNVEV in the germline V gene (reference sequence). This CDR3 reads CASSDRDPNEKLFF. CDR3 coding DNA: TGTGCCAGCTCTGACCGGGACCCTAATGAAAAACTGTTTTTT.

This clone was seen once. The chain joins TRBV5-1 to TRBJ2-7; 7 nucleotides match TRBD1. The germline gives CDR1 SGHRS, CDR2 YFSETQ. The CDR3 spans 15 residues. With 4 bases clipped from V and 2 bases from J, the junction kept 9 bases outside the gene matches. CDR3 in amino acids: CASSPTGTVTYEQYF. As DNA, the CDR3 is TGCGCCAGCAGCCCAACCGGGACAGTTACCTACGAGCAGTACTTC.

The rearrangement joins TRBV11-3 to TRBJ2-7; weak D call: TRBD1 (6 bases). The length of the CDR3 is 14 residues. Germline lookup yields CDR1 SGHNT and CDR2 YENEEA. V shed 1 base and J shed 2 bases, with 9 bases lying between them. The CDR3 bases are TGTGCCAGCAGCTTAGGGGGACAAACCTACGAGCAGTACTTC. Amino acid sequence: CASSLGGQTYEQYF.

The rearrangement uses TRBV6-5 and TRBJ2-1; D unresolved. The CDR3 is 15 amino acids. Between the trimmed V and J ends, which lost 4 bases and 6 bases, there was a span of 16 bases. Germline CDR1 is MNHEY and CDR2 is SVGAGI. The chain's CDR3 is CASSSTDRVSNEQFF. The CDR3 DNA reads as TGTGCCAGCAGTTCCACTGACCGAGTTAGCAATGAGCAGTTCTTC.

The V gene is TRBV6-1, the J gene TRBJ2-3, with D tentatively TRBD1 or TRBD2 (6 bases each). Per germline, CDR1 MNHNS and CDR2 SASEGT. The CDR3 sequence is 16 residues long. Trimming shortened V by 2 bases and J by 0 bases, and 12 bases separated the two germline ends. CDR3 nucleotide sequence: TGTGCCAGCAGTGAACTTCGGGGGCCGAGCACAGATACGCAGTATTTT. Translation gives CASSELRGPSTDTQYF.

This clone was detected once. The chain couples TRBV27 to TRBJ1-5; weak D call: TRBD1 (5 bases). V was clipped by 1 base and J by 4 bases, with 14 bases between them. Germline V gives CDR1 MNHEY, CDR2 SMNVEV (reference sequence). This CDR3 is 16 amino acids long. The CDR3 DNA reads as TGTGCCAGCAGTTTATGGGGCTCTGGGGCAAATCAGCCCCAGCATTTT. Translation gives CASSLWGSGANQPQHF.

This chain uses TRBV5-6 with TRBJ1-6; D ambiguous. Germline assignment: CDR1 SGHDT and CDR2 YYEEEE. Trimming took 1 base from V and 9 from J, leaving 5 bases between them. The CDR3 has 12 amino acids. CDR3 sequence reads: CASSLLGSPLHF. The CDR3 DNA reads as TGTGCCAGCAGCTTGTTAGGTTCACCCCTCCACTTT.

Only one count was recorded for this clone. The chain carries TRBV30 and TRBJ2-1; D uncertain. The CDR3 runs to 13 residues. CDR1 and CDR2 from the germline V gene are GTSNPN and SVGIG (reference sequence). V lost 0 bases and J lost 7, with 10 bases in between. Here the CDR3 DNA reads TGTGCCTGGAGTGTACTCCAGGTGAATGAGCAGTTCTTC. The encoded protein is CAWSVLQVNEQFF. Combining the CDR3 with reference TRBV30 and TRBJ2-1 gives the whole variable domain SQTIHQWPATLVQPVGSPLSLECTVEGTSNPNLYWYRQAAGRGLQLLFYSVGIGQISSEVPQNLSASRPQDRQFILSSKKLLLSDSGFYLCAWSVLQVNEQFFGPGTRLTVL.

This chain connects TRBV7-3 to TRBJ2-3; D might be TRBD1 (5 bases). V was pared by 3 bases and J by 2 bases, with 12 bases between. This CDR3 comprises 15 residues. The germline CDR1 and CDR2 sequences are SGHTA and FQGTGA. CDR3 amino acids: CASSFLGEVTDTQYF. CDR3 nucleotides: TGTGCCAGCAGCTTCCTAGGGGAAGTCACAGATACGCAGTATTTT.

The CDR3 loop reads CASSFFGWPNQPQHF. The CDR3, as DNA: TGTGCCAGCAGTTTTTTCGGGTGGCCCAATCAGCCCCAGCATTTT. The rearrangement uses TRBV28 and TRBJ1-5; D uncertain. This CDR3 is 15 amino acids long. Trimming removed 3 bases at V and 3 bases at J, with 12 bases between. Per the germline V gene, CDR1 is MDHEN and CDR2 is SYDVKM.

The V and J genes are TRBV6-1 and TRBJ1-1; D unresolved. Germline CDR1 MNHNS, CDR2 SASEGT. V lost 6 bases and J 0 bases, leaving 11 bases between the germline ends. This CDR3 has 14 residues. CDR3 in amino acids: CASSPFLMNTEAFF. The DNA of the CDR3 is TGTGCCAGCAGCCCCTTTCTAATGAACACTGAAGCTTTCTTT.

The rearrangement joins TRBV19 to TRBJ2-7; 10 bases map to TRBD2. CDR3 length equals 17 residues. The germline V gene encodes CDR1 LNHDA and CDR2 SQIVND (reference sequence). After removal of 5 bases from V and 0 bases from J, the junction contained 10 bases not matched to a gene. In DNA form, the CDR3 reads TGTGCCAGTAGTCCAAGGAGGAGACTAGCGGGCTCCTACGAGCAGTACTTC. Protein: CASSPRRRLAGSYEQYF.